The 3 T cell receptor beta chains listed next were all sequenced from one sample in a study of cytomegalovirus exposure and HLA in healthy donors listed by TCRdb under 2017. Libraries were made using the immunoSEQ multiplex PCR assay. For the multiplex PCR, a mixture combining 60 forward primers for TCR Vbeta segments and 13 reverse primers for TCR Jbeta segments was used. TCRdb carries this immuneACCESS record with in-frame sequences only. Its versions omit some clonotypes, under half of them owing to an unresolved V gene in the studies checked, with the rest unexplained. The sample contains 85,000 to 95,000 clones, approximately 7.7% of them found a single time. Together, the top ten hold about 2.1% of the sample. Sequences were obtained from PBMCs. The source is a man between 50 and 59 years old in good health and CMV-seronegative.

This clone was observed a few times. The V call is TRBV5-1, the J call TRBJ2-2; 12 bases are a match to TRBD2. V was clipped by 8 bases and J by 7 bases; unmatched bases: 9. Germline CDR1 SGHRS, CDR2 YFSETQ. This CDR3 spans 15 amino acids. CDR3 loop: CARGLAGFYGGELFF. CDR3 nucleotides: TGCGCCAGAGGACTAGCGGGATTCTACGGCGGGGAGCTGTTTTTT.

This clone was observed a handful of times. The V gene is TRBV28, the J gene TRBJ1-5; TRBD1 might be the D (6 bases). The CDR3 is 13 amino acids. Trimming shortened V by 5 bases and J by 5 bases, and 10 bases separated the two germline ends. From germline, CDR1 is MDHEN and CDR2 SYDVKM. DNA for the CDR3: TGTGCCAGCAGTCCACAGGGCTATCAGCCCCAGCATTTT. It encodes CASSPQGYQPQHF. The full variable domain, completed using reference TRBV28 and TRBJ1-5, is DVKVTQSSRYLVKRTGEKVFLECVQDMDHENMFWYRQDPGLGLRLIYFSYDVKMKEKGDIPEGYSVSREKKERFSLILESASTNQTSMYLCASSPQGYQPQHFGDGTRLSIL.

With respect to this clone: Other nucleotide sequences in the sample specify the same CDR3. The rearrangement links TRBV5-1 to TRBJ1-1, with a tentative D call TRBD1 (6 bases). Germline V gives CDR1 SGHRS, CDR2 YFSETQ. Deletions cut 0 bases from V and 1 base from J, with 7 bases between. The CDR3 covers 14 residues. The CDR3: CASSLGGGNTEAFF. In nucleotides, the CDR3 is TGCGCCAGCAGCTTGGGAGGGGGGAACACTGAAGCTTTCTTT.